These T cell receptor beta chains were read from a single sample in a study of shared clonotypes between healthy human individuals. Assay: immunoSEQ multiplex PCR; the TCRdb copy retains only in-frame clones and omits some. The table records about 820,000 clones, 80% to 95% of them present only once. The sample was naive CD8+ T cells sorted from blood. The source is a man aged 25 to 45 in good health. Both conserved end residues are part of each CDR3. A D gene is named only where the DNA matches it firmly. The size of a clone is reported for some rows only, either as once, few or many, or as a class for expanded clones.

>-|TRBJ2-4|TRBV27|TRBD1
TGTGCCAGCAGTCCCTACAGGGGTCTAGCCAAAAACATTCAGTACTTC
CASSPYRGLAKNIQYF
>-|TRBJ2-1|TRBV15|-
TGTGCCACCAGCAGAGTTTTTGGACTGGACAATGAGCAGTTCTTC
CATSRVFGLDNEQFF
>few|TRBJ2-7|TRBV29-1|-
TGCAGCGTCCAGTGGGGGAACGAGCAGTACTTC
CSVQWGNEQYF
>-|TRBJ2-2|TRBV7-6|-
TGTGCCAGCGGGAGTGGCGGGGAGCTGTTTTTT
CASGSGGELFF
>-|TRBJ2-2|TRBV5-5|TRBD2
TGTGCCAGCAGCTTGAGCGGGAGTTCTTCCGGGGAGCTGTTTTTT
CASSLSGSSSGELFF
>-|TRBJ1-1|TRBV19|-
TGTGCCAGTAGTACATACTTGAACACTGAAGCTTTCTTT
CASSTYLNTEAFF
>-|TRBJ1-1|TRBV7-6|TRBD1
TGTGCCAGCAGCTTAAGGACAGGTTTGAACACTGAAGCTTTCTTT
CASSLRTGLNTEAFF
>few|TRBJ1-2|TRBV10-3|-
TGTGCCACCGGACAGCCCGAGCACACCTTC
CATGQPEHTF
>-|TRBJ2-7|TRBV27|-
TGTGCCAGCAGCTCCGGGACCGAGTATTACTACGAGCAGTACTTC
CASSSGTEYYYEQYF
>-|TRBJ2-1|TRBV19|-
TGTGCCAGTAGTATAGTCGAAGGAAATGAGCAGTTCTTC
CASSIVEGNEQFF